A selection of T cell receptor beta chains follows, all from one sample in a study of post-analysis software for immune sequencing data. In TCRdb, the PCR reads were re-called with MiXCR into one record per CDR3 protein. This sample has some 700,000 distinct CDR3 sequences, with about 60% found just once. The sample comprised blood. These receptors all stem from a girl aged 2-10 years with multiple sclerosis. The CDR3 runs from the conserved cysteine through the conserved F or W. Each record gives: V gene, J gene, CDR3 length, clone size, D gene, CDR3 protein, CDR3 DNA. D genes are given only for firm matches. Clone size is stated in some rows and not others, as once, few, many or a class when expanded.

v_call: TRBV20-1; j_call: TRBJ2-3; cdr3_length: 12; clone_size: few; d_call: TRBD2; cdr3_aa: CSASLAGDTQYF; cdr3_nt: TGCAGTGCTAGTCTAGCGGGGGATACGCAGTATTTT
v_call: TRBV29-1; j_call: TRBJ2-5; cdr3_length: 14; clone_size: -; d_call: TRBD1; cdr3_aa: CSVAPDGTGEEQYF; cdr3_nt: TGCAGCGTTGCCCCCGACGGGACAGGGGAGGAGCAGTACTTC
v_call: TRBV28; j_call: TRBJ1-2; cdr3_length: 11; clone_size: once; d_call: -; cdr3_aa: CASRGDVSYTF; cdr3_nt: TGTGCCAGCAGAGGGGATGTGTCCTACACCTTC
v_call: TRBV10-3; j_call: TRBJ2-5; cdr3_length: 13; clone_size: -; d_call: TRBD1; cdr3_aa: CAISGGGAETQYF; cdr3_nt: TGTGCCATCAGTGGAGGGGGCGCGGAGACCCAGTACTTC
v_call: TRBV20-1; j_call: TRBJ2-1; cdr3_length: 15; clone_size: -; d_call: -; cdr3_aa: CSAARRRGQGDEQFF; cdr3_nt: TGCAGTGCTGCAAGGAGGCGGGGTCAGGGCGATGAGCAGTTCTTC
v_call: TRBV12-3/TRBV12-4; j_call: TRBJ2-5; cdr3_length: 13; clone_size: -; d_call: -; cdr3_aa: CASINRVMKTQYF; cdr3_nt: TGTGCCAGCATTAACAGGGTTATGAAGACCCAGTACTTC
v_call: TRBV11-1; j_call: TRBJ2-2; cdr3_length: 15; clone_size: -; d_call: -; cdr3_aa: CATEPLGLNTGELFF; cdr3_nt: TGTGCCACCGAACCACTCGGACTAAACACCGGGGAGCTGTTTTTT
v_call: TRBV28; j_call: TRBJ1-5; cdr3_length: 12; clone_size: few; d_call: -; cdr3_aa: CASSFLGDPQHF; cdr3_nt: TGTGCCAGCAGTTTCTTAGGGGATCCCCAGCATTTT
v_call: TRBV6-5; j_call: TRBJ1-1; cdr3_length: 15; clone_size: -; d_call: -; cdr3_aa: CASSLGTDGDTEAFF; cdr3_nt: TGTGCCAGCAGCCTAGGGACGGATGGGGACACTGAAGCTTTCTTT
v_call: TRBV5-5; j_call: TRBJ2-1; cdr3_length: 16; clone_size: -; d_call: TRBD1; cdr3_aa: CASSTQGAMNYNEQFF; cdr3_nt: TGTGCCAGCAGCACACAGGGGGCGATGAACTACAATGAGCAGTTCTTC
v_call: TRBV7-2; j_call: TRBJ2-1; cdr3_length: 12; clone_size: -; d_call: -; cdr3_aa: CASSFQPNEQFF; cdr3_nt: TGTGCCAGCAGCTTCCAGCCTAATGAGCAGTTCTTC
v_call: TRBV6-5; j_call: TRBJ1-1; cdr3_length: 15; clone_size: -; d_call: -; cdr3_aa: CASSRERGPYTEAFF; cdr3_nt: TGTGCCAGCAGTCGTGAGCGGGGGCCCTACACTGAAGCTTTCTTT
v_call: TRBV20-1; j_call: TRBJ2-7; cdr3_length: 16; clone_size: -; d_call: TRBD2; cdr3_aa: CSASDISGRYPYEQYF; cdr3_nt: TGCAGTGCTAGTGACATTAGCGGGAGATACCCCTACGAGCAGTACTTC
v_call: TRBV5-1; j_call: TRBJ2-7; cdr3_length: 14; clone_size: few; d_call: -; cdr3_aa: CASSLVVGRGEQYF; cdr3_nt: TGCGCCAGCAGCTTGGTGGTCGGCCGTGGGGAGCAGTACTTC
v_call: TRBV29-1; j_call: TRBJ2-3; cdr3_length: 14; clone_size: -; d_call: TRBD2; cdr3_aa: CSVVSGGAKDTQYF; cdr3_nt: TGCAGCGTTGTGAGCGGGGGGGCCAAAGATACGCAGTATTTT
v_call: TRBV10-2; j_call: TRBJ1-2; cdr3_length: 16; clone_size: -; d_call: -; cdr3_aa: CASSETEGGRAGGYTF; cdr3_nt: TGCGCCAGCAGTGAGACCGAAGGGGGGCGGGCAGGTGGCTACACCTTC
v_call: TRBV4-3; j_call: TRBJ1-5; cdr3_length: 16; clone_size: -; d_call: TRBD1; cdr3_aa: CASSQQTGDNNQPQHF; cdr3_nt: TGCGCCAGCAGCCAGCAGACAGGGGACAACAATCAGCCCCAGCATTTT
v_call: TRBV2; j_call: TRBJ2-3; cdr3_length: 13; clone_size: -; d_call: -; cdr3_aa: CASTADSTDTQYF; cdr3_nt: TGTGCCAGCACGGCGGACAGCACAGATACGCAGTATTTT
v_call: TRBV6-5; j_call: TRBJ1-2; cdr3_length: 15; clone_size: few; d_call: -; cdr3_aa: CASSLSTGRKYGYTF; cdr3_nt: TGTGCCAGCAGCCTCTCCACCGGGCGGAAATATGGCTACACCTTC
v_call: TRBV14; j_call: TRBJ1-1; cdr3_length: 18; clone_size: -; d_call: TRBD1; cdr3_aa: CASSPFLGTGDMNTEAFF; cdr3_nt: TGTGCCAGCAGCCCATTCTTAGGGACAGGGGATATGAACACTGAAGCTTTCTTT
v_call: TRBV5-1; j_call: TRBJ2-7; cdr3_length: 15; clone_size: few; d_call: -; cdr3_aa: CASSFGGTKAYEQYF; cdr3_nt: TGCGCCAGCAGCTTTGGAGGGACAAAGGCCTACGAGCAGTACTTC
v_call: TRBV5-1; j_call: TRBJ2-1; cdr3_length: 16; clone_size: -; d_call: -; cdr3_aa: CASSSGRTTDNNEQFF; cdr3_nt: TGCGCCAGCAGCTCAGGTAGGACTACGGACAACAATGAGCAGTTCTTC
v_call: TRBV29-1; j_call: TRBJ2-4; cdr3_length: 16; clone_size: -; d_call: -; cdr3_aa: CSVEDGTPEPKNIQYF; cdr3_nt: TGCAGCGTTGAAGACGGGACTCCCGAGCCAAAAAACATTCAGTACTTC
v_call: TRBV7-2; j_call: TRBJ1-1; cdr3_length: 14; clone_size: -; d_call: TRBD1; cdr3_aa: CASSVEGAWTEAFF; cdr3_nt: TGTGCCAGCAGCGTAGAGGGGGCTTGGACTGAAGCTTTCTTT
v_call: TRBV12-5; j_call: TRBJ1-2; cdr3_length: 11; clone_size: -; d_call: -; cdr3_aa: CASDRRSGYTF; cdr3_nt: TGTGCTAGTGACCGGCGGAGTGGCTACACCTTC
v_call: TRBV7-2; j_call: TRBJ2-1; cdr3_length: 15; clone_size: many; d_call: TRBD2; cdr3_aa: CASSLTSGGGNEQFF; cdr3_nt: TGTGCCAGCAGTTTAACTAGCGGGGGCGGGAATGAGCAGTTCTTC
v_call: TRBV29-1; j_call: TRBJ1-5; cdr3_length: 13; clone_size: once; d_call: -; cdr3_aa: CSVGDISNQPQHF; cdr3_nt: TGCAGCGTTGGGGATATCAGCAATCAGCCCCAGCATTTT
v_call: TRBV7-9; j_call: TRBJ2-5; cdr3_length: 14; clone_size: -; d_call: -; cdr3_aa: CVSSLSGVQETQYF; cdr3_nt: TGTGTCAGCAGCCTTAGTGGAGTCCAAGAGACCCAGTACTTC
v_call: TRBV6-2/TRBV6-3; j_call: TRBJ1-1; cdr3_length: 13; clone_size: few; d_call: TRBD1; cdr3_aa: CASGWTGNTEAFF; cdr3_nt: TGTGCCAGCGGTTGGACAGGGAACACTGAAGCTTTCTTT
v_call: TRBV29-1; j_call: TRBJ2-5; cdr3_length: 11; clone_size: -; d_call: -; cdr3_aa: CSVRAGETQYF; cdr3_nt: TGCAGCGTTCGGGCGGGGGAGACCCAGTACTTC
v_call: TRBV20-1; j_call: TRBJ1-4; cdr3_length: 13; clone_size: -; d_call: -; cdr3_aa: CSAGGRGNEKLFF; cdr3_nt: TGCAGTGCGGGGGGCAGGGGTAACGAAAAACTGTTTTTT
v_call: TRBV12-3/TRBV12-4; j_call: TRBJ2-1; cdr3_length: 14; clone_size: few; d_call: TRBD2; cdr3_aa: CASEDSGGYNEQFF; cdr3_nt: TGTGCCAGCGAAGATAGCGGGGGATACAATGAGCAGTTCTTC
v_call: TRBV5-1; j_call: TRBJ2-7; cdr3_length: 17; clone_size: -; d_call: TRBD2; cdr3_aa: CASSSHDVAGGLYEQYF; cdr3_nt: TGCGCCAGCAGCTCGCACGACGTAGCGGGAGGGCTATACGAGCAGTACTTC
v_call: TRBV5-1; j_call: TRBJ2-5; cdr3_length: 14; clone_size: few; d_call: -; cdr3_aa: CASSYGQSQETQYF; cdr3_nt: TGCGCCAGCAGCTACGGACAGTCACAAGAGACCCAGTACTTC
v_call: TRBV6-6; j_call: TRBJ2-7; cdr3_length: 13; clone_size: -; d_call: -; cdr3_aa: CASSPLSHYEQYF; cdr3_nt: TGTGCCAGCAGCCCCCTGAGCCACTACGAGCAGTACTTC
v_call: TRBV15; j_call: TRBJ2-7; cdr3_length: 15; clone_size: -; d_call: TRBD1; cdr3_aa: CATSRSRTGIHEQYF; cdr3_nt: TGTGCCACCAGCAGATCTAGGACAGGGATCCACGAGCAGTACTTC
v_call: TRBV11-2; j_call: TRBJ2-1; cdr3_length: 15; clone_size: -; d_call: TRBD1; cdr3_aa: CASRPPGGDSNEQFF; cdr3_nt: TGTGCCAGCCGACCCCCCGGTGGGGACAGCAATGAGCAGTTCTTC
v_call: TRBV5-1; j_call: TRBJ2-3; cdr3_length: 15; clone_size: -; d_call: -; cdr3_aa: CASSLAQKSTDTQYF; cdr3_nt: TGCGCCAGCAGCTTGGCCCAAAAGAGCACAGATACGCAGTATTTT
v_call: TRBV7-9; j_call: TRBJ2-1; cdr3_length: 14; clone_size: -; d_call: TRBD2; cdr3_aa: CASSLAWGGPEQFF; cdr3_nt: TGTGCCAGCAGCTTAGCGTGGGGGGGTCCTGAGCAGTTCTTC
v_call: TRBV10-3; j_call: TRBJ1-1; cdr3_length: 13; clone_size: -; d_call: -; cdr3_aa: CAINVDLNTEAFF; cdr3_nt: TGTGCCATAAACGTGGACCTTAACACTGAAGCTTTCTTT
v_call: TRBV20-1; j_call: TRBJ2-3; cdr3_length: 14; clone_size: -; d_call: TRBD1; cdr3_aa: CSALQGAHTDTQYF; cdr3_nt: TGCAGTGCTTTACAGGGGGCGCACACAGATACGCAGTATTTT
v_call: TRBV7-9; j_call: TRBJ1-2; cdr3_length: 13; clone_size: -; d_call: -; cdr3_aa: CASSLHGLYGYTF; cdr3_nt: TGTGCCAGCAGCTTGCACGGCCTCTATGGCTACACCTTC
v_call: TRBV5-1; j_call: TRBJ1-2; cdr3_length: 15; clone_size: few; d_call: TRBD1; cdr3_aa: CASSLGTGGVYGYTF; cdr3_nt: TGCGCCAGCAGCCTCGGGACAGGGGGCGTCTATGGCTACACCTTC
v_call: TRBV12-3/TRBV12-4; j_call: TRBJ2-2; cdr3_length: 15; clone_size: few; d_call: TRBD1; cdr3_aa: CASNAGTGISGELFF; cdr3_nt: TGTGCCAGCAACGCCGGGACAGGGATCTCCGGGGAGCTGTTTTTT
v_call: TRBV12-3/TRBV12-4; j_call: TRBJ2-3; cdr3_length: 15; clone_size: once; d_call: TRBD2; cdr3_aa: CASRFERGVSDTQYF; cdr3_nt: TGTGCCAGCAGATTCGAGCGGGGGGTTTCAGATACGCAGTATTTT